The 25 T cell receptor beta chains listed next were all sequenced from one sample in a study of T-cell reconstitution after alpha-beta-depleted transplantation in children. Molecular barcoding with unique molecular identifiers was used for the TCRbeta library. TCRdb processed the PCR reads anew with MiXCR; each CDR3 protein has one entry. The repertoire holds fewer than 700,000 distinct CDR3 sequences, with 10% to 15% as singletons. The sequencing here drew on PBMCs, mostly from graft donor cells, taken 360 days after TCRalphabeta/CD19-depleted stem cell transplant. These TCRs come from a male patient between 10 and 17 years old who had a stem cell transplant for acute myeloid leukemia, so the T cells may come from the graft donor.

V is TRBV12-3 or TRBV12-4 and J is TRBJ2-5; 11 nucleotides align to TRBD2. V shed 1 base and J 4 bases; nucleotides not matched to a gene: 5. The length of the CDR3 is 16 residues. The CDR3 loop reads CASSLGVLAGGETQYF. The CDR3 DNA sequence: TGTGCCAGCAGTTTAGGGGTGCTAGCGGGAGGAGAGACCCAGTACTTC.

This clonotype was recorded a few times. J is TRBJ2-2 and V is TRBV5-1, with D unclear. Germline CDR1 and CDR2: SGHRS and YFSETQ. The length of the CDR3 is 14 residues. V was cut by 0 bases and J by 6 bases, with 9 bases left in between. Here the CDR3 reads CASSLDYPAGELFF. In DNA form, the CDR3 reads TGCGCCAGCAGCTTGGACTATCCAGCCGGGGAGCTGTTTTTT.

This clonotype was recorded a few times. This sequence joins TRBV10-3 and TRBJ2-7; 7 positions match TRBD2. The V gene's germline CDR1 is ENHRY and CDR2 SYGVKD. V was pared by 4 bases and J by 0 bases, with 6 bases of the junction left unmatched. CDR3 length: 15 amino acids. For the CDR3, the DNA is TGTGCCATCAGTGCCCGCCCTAGCGGCTCCTACGAGCAGTACTTC. Amino acid sequence: CAISARPSGSYEQYF.

This clonotype occurred a few times. This rearrangement joins TRBV7-9 to TRBJ2-7; D is perhaps TRBD1 (6 bases). The germline gives CDR1 SEHNR, CDR2 FQNEAQ (reference sequence). The CDR3 has 13 residues. Trimming took 11 bases from V and 6 from J, leaving 20 bases between them. In DNA, the CDR3 is TGTGCCGGAAGACAGTTGGGGGCGGGCGAGCAGTACTTC. Its translation: CAGRQLGAGEQYF.

The chain combines TRBV6-1 with TRBJ2-3; the D gene is possibly TRBD2 (6 bases). Per germline, CDR1 MNHNS and CDR2 SASEGT. This CDR3 region has 16 residues. V lost 5 bases, J lost 4 bases, and 19 bases lay in between. The CDR3 nucleotides read TGTGCCAGCAGTCCTCGGACCCGGGGAGGAGCAGATACGCAGTATTTT. As protein: CASSPRTRGGADTQYF.

Many counts were recorded for this clonotype. The chain combines TRBV9 with TRBJ2-1; possible D gene TRBD2, 5 bases. This CDR3 has 16 amino acids. CDR1 and CDR2 from the germline V gene are SGDLS and YYNGEE. V was trimmed by 2 bases and J by 8 bases, leaving 20 bases between them. CDR3 region: CASSVDGSWNGDEQFF. Written as DNA, the CDR3 is TGTGCCAGCAGCGTCGATGGGTCGTGGAACGGGGATGAGCAGTTCTTC.

With regard to this clonotype: A read error may explain this, as a much larger clone is one base away. This rearrangement joins TRBV5-6 to TRBJ2-2; 7 nucleotides match TRBD2. Germline-derived CDR1 and CDR2 are SGHDT and YYEEEE. The CDR3 extends over 16 amino acids. CDR3 in DNA: TGTGCCAGCAGCTACCCAGTTACCGGGGGGATCGGGGAGCTGTATTTT. Encoded protein: CASSYPVTGGIGELYF.

The CDR3 loop is CASSSQLGTSGSSSYNEQFF. The CDR3 DNA is TGTGCCAGCAGCTCACAACTCGGGACTAGCGGTTCAAGCTCCTACAATGAGCAGTTCTTC. This chain links TRBV7-3 with TRBJ2-1; 11 nucleotides agree with TRBD2. The germline gives CDR1 SGHTA, CDR2 FQGTGA. Trimming removed 4 bases from V and 0 bases from J; junction bases left unmatched: 14. This CDR3 contains 20 residues.

In its sample, this clonotype was seen a few times. The chain joins TRBV11-2 to TRBJ2-7; TRBD2 matches 10 bases. Per the germline V gene, CDR1 is SGHAT and CDR2 is FQNNGV. Trimming removed 2 bases from V and 1 base from J; junction bases left unmatched: 2. This CDR3 contains 15 residues. CDR3 region: CASSLTSGMSYEQYF. CDR3 coding DNA: TGTGCCAGCAGCTTAACTAGCGGGATGTCCTACGAGCAGTACTTC.

The V and J genes are TRBV6-5 and TRBJ2-1; tentative D call: TRBD2 (6 bases). The germline CDR1 and CDR2 sequences are MNHEY and SVGAGI. Trimming left V 7 bases short and J 5 bases short, with 21 bases between. CDR3 length equals 16 residues. The DNA for the CDR3 is TGTGCCAGCAATCCTCGACGGGGGTTATGGGACAATGAGCAGTTCTTC. It encodes CASNPRRGLWDNEQFF.

The chain carries TRBV5-1 and TRBJ2-1, with 9 bases aligning to TRBD2. Germline values: CDR1 SGHRS, CDR2 YFSETQ. There are 16 residues in the CDR3. The V segment lost 3 bases and the J segment 4 bases; nucleotides outside the gene matches: 8. CDR3 in amino acids: CASSWKRREGYNEQFF. CDR3 DNA sequence: TGCGCCAGCAGCTGGAAACGGCGGGAGGGATACAATGAGCAGTTCTTC.

This clonotype has just a few counts. The CDR3 region is CSARAGAGGMDEQYF. The CDR3 bases are TGCAGTGCTAGAGCGGGGGCGGGAGGAATGGACGAGCAGTACTTC. The J gene is TRBJ2-7, the V gene TRBV20-1, with 8 bases fitting TRBD2. This CDR3 is 15 amino acids long. Trimming cost V 1 base and J 5 bases; bases outside gene matches: 10. Germline loops: CDR1 DFQATT, CDR2 SNEGSKA (reference sequence).

This clonotype has ten or more counts. V gene TRBV5-1 combines with J gene TRBJ2-1; possible D gene TRBD2, 6 bases. V shed 1 base and J shed 4 bases, with 9 bases lying between them. Germline-derived CDR1 and CDR2 are SGHRS and YFSETQ. The length of the CDR3 is 14 residues. CDR3 DNA sequence: TGCGCCAGCAGCTTGTGGCTAGCGTACAATGAGCAGTTCTTC. Translated: CASSLWLAYNEQFF.

The J gene is TRBJ2-5, the V gene TRBV2; no clear D gene. Germline V gene data show CDR1 as SNHLY and CDR2 as FYNNEI. The V and J ends lost 4 bases and 4 bases respectively, with 13 bases between them. CDR3 size: 14 residues. CDR3 DNA: TGTGCCAGCAGTGTTAGCACGGTTGGAGAGACCCAGTACTTC. Translation: CASSVSTVGETQYF. Together with reference TRBV2 and TRBJ2-5, the CDR3 gives the full variable domain: EPEVTQTPSHQVTQMGQEVILRCVPISNHLYFYWYRQILGQKVEFLVSFYNNEISEKSEIFDDQFSVERPDGSNFTLKIRSTKLEDSAMYFCASSVSTVGETQYFGPGTRLLVL.

The table lists this clonotype with many counts. The rearrangement uses TRBV29-1 and TRBJ1-1, with unresolved D. CDR3 length: 13 amino acids. V was pared by 1 base and J by 0 bases, with 6 bases between. Germline values: CDR1 SQVTM, CDR2 ANQGSEA. DNA for the CDR3: TGCAGCGTTGAAGTTCGGGTGAACACTGAAGCTTTCTTT. The encoded protein is CSVEVRVNTEAFF.

The CDR3 DNA sequence: TGTGCCAGCTCACGATCCGGGGCCGACTGCGAGCAGTACTTC. Protein product: CASSRSGADCEQYF. The rearrangement links TRBV18 to TRBJ2-7; D may match TRBD1 or TRBD2 (5 bases each). CDR3 size: 14 residues. From germline, CDR1 is KGHSH and CDR2 LQKENI. Trimming removed 4 bases from V and 6 bases from J, with 16 bases in between. Looking up the rest from reference TRBV18 and TRBJ2-7 gives the full variable domain: NAGVMQNPRHLVRRRGQEARLRCSPMKGHSHVYWYRQLPEEGLKFMVYLQKENIIDESGMPKERFSAEFPKEGPSILRIQQVVRGDSAAYFCASSRSGADCEQYFGPGTRLTVT.

This sequence joins TRBV19 and TRBJ2-7; possibly TRBD1 or TRBD2 for D (5 bases each). This CDR3 has 14 amino acids. Germline V gives CDR1 LNHDA, CDR2 SQIVND (reference sequence). With 3 bases removed from V and 6 bases from J, the gap between germline ends came to 15 bases. CDR3 sequence: CASSIGWGNGEQYF. The CDR3 coding sequence is TGTGCCAGTAGTATTGGGTGGGGGAACGGCGAGCAGTACTTC.

This clonotype was observed a few times. The V call is TRBV28, the J call TRBJ2-7; D call uncertain. The germline gives CDR1 MDHEN, CDR2 SYDVKM. The CDR3 has 13 residues. The V end lost 7 bases, the J end lost 7 bases, and 17 bases lay between the germline ends. DNA of the CDR3: TGTGCCAGCATTACGGCCACACTGGGGGAGCAGTACTTC. Its translation: CASITATLGEQYF.

This chain joins TRBV28 and TRBJ1-6; 9 bases match TRBD1. V lost 7 bases and J lost 9; bases outside the gene matches: 7. This CDR3 comprises 14 residues. Per germline, CDR1 MDHEN and CDR2 SYDVKM. The CDR3 region is CASIRDRVSSPLHF. Here the CDR3 DNA reads TGTGCCAGCATCAGGGACAGGGTTAGTTCACCCCTCCACTTT.

This clonotype was found many times. The CDR3 loop is CASSLGQGNYGYTF. The CDR3 nucleotides are TGTGCCAGCAGTTTGGGACAGGGAAACTATGGCTACACCTTC. The chain uses TRBV28 and TRBJ1-2; 9 bases map to TRBD1. CDR1 and CDR2 (germline): MDHEN, SYDVKM. The CDR3 is 14 residues long. Trimming removed 3 bases from V and 2 bases from J; junction bases left unmatched: 1.

In this sample, this clonotype turned up a few times. This rearrangement joins TRBV5-4 to TRBJ2-1; tentative D call: TRBD2 (6 bases). The V end was cut by 2 bases, the J end by 8 bases, with 11 bases between. CDR1 is SGHNT and CDR2 is YYREEE in the germline V gene (reference sequence). The CDR3 loop spans 13 amino acids. The CDR3: CASSFGGKYEQFF. CDR3 nucleotide sequence: TGTGCCAGCAGCTTCGGGGGAAAGTATGAGCAGTTCTTC.

The rearrangement uses TRBV28 and TRBJ2-5; no clear D gene. V was pared by 3 bases and J by 7 bases, with 15 bases between. Germline loops: CDR1 MDHEN, CDR2 SYDVKM. This CDR3 contains 14 residues. The CDR3: CASSFILPLGTQYF. As DNA, the CDR3 is TGTGCCAGCAGTTTTATTCTTCCCCTTGGGACCCAGTACTTC.

This clonotype was picked up a small number of times. The CDR3 region is CSVSPGPRGTEAFF. CDR3 sequence (DNA): TGCAGCGTCTCACCGGGGCCGAGGGGGACTGAAGCTTTCTTT. The chain carries TRBV29-1 and TRBJ1-1; D might be TRBD1 (6 bases). CDR1 and CDR2 (germline): SQVTM, ANQGSEA. This CDR3 region has 14 residues. The ends were cut back, 6 bases at V and 5 bases at J, with 19 bases in the middle.

The CDR3 region is CASSLEGRGVNQPQHF. Written as DNA, the CDR3 is TGTGCCAGCAGCTTAGAAGGACGGGGCGTCAATCAGCCCCAGCATTTT. The V and J genes are TRBV7-9 and TRBJ1-5; a weak D match, TRBD1 (5 bases). V shed 1 base and J shed 3 bases, with 13 bases lying between them. There are 16 residues in the CDR3. The germline V gene has CDR1 SEHNR and CDR2 FQNEAQ (reference sequence).

In this sample, this clonotype turned up a few times. The chain couples TRBV19 to TRBJ2-2; no clear D. The CDR3 is 15 amino acids. Trimming took off 10 bases at V and 1 base at J, with 16 bases between the two ends. Germline V gene lookup returns CDR1 LNHDA and CDR2 SQIVND (reference sequence). The CDR3 here is CATLSSPLNTGELFF. The DNA of the CDR3 is TGTGCCACCCTATCTAGTCCTTTGAACACCGGGGAGCTGTTTTTT.